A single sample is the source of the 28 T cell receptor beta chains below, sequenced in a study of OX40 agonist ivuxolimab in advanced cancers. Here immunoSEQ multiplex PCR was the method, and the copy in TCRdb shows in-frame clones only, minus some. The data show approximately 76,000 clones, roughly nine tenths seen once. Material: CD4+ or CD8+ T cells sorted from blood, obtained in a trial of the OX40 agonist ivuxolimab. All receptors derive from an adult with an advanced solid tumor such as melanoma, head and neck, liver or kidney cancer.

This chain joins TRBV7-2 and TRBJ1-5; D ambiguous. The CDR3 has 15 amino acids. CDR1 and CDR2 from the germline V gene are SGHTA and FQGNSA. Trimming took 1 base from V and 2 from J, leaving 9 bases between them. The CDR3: CASSLGRFGNQPQHF. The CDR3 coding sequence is TGTGCCAGCAGCTTAGGAAGATTTGGCAATCAGCCCCAGCATTTT.

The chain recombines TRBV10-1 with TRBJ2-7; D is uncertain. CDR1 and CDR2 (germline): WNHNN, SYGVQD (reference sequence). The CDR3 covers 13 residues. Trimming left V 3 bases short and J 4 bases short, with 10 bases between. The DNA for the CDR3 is TGCGCCAGCAGTGAAGGTTACGGGTACGAGCAGTACTTC. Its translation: CASSEGYGYEQYF.

The CDR3 DNA follows: TGTGCCAGCAGCTTAGGGGACAGGGTAACGGCATTTCCCTACGAGCAGTACTTC. It yields the protein CASSLGDRVTAFPYEQYF. The chain has TRBV7-2 and TRBJ2-7; 9 bases match TRBD1. Looked up from germline, CDR1 is SGHTA and CDR2 is FQGNSA. Trimming took 1 base from V and 2 from J; bases not matched to a gene: 12. This CDR3 contains 18 residues.

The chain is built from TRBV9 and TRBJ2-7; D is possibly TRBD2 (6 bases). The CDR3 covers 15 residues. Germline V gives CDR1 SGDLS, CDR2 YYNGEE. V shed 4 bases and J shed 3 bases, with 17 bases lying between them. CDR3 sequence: CASSQGLGILYEQYF. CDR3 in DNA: TGTGCCAGCAGCCAGGGACTGGGGATCCTCTACGAGCAGTACTTC.

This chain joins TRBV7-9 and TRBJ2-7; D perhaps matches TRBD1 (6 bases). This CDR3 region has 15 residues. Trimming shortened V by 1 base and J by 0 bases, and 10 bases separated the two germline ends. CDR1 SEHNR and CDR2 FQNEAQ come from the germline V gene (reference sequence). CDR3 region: CASSLVQGLSYEQYF. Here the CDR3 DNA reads TGTGCCAGCAGCTTAGTCCAGGGGCTCTCCTACGAGCAGTACTTC.

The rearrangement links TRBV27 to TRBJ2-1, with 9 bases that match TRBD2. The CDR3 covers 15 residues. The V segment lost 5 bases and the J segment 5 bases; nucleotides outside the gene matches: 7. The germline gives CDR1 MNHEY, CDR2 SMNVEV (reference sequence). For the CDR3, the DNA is TGTGCCAGCAGTGTCGGAGCGGGGGGAAACAATGAGCAGTTCTTC. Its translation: CASSVGAGGNNEQFF.

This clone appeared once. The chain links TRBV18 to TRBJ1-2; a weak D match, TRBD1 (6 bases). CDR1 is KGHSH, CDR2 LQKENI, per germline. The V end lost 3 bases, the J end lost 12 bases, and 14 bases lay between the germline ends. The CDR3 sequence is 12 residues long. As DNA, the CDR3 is TGTGCCAGCTCACCGGGGGCATTTGATAACACCTTC. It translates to CASSPGAFDNTF.

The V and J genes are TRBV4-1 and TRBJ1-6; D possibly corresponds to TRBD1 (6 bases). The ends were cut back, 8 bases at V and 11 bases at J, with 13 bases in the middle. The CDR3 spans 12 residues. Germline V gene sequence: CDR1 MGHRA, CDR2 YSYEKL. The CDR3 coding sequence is TGCGCCAGCCGAGGGGGTAAACCACCCCTCCACTTT. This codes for CASRGGKPPLHF.

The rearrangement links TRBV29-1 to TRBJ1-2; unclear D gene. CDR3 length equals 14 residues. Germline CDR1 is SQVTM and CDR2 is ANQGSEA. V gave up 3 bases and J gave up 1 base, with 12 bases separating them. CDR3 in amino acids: CSVDGRTHNYGYTF. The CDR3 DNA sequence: TGCAGCGTTGACGGCAGGACCCATAACTATGGCTACACCTTC.

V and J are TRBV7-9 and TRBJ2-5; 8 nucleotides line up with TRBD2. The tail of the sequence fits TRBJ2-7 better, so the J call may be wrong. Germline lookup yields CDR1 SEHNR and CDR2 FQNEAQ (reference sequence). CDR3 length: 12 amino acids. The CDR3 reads CASRVTSDEQYF. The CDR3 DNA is TGTGCCAGCAGAGTGACTAGCGACGAGCAGTACTTC.

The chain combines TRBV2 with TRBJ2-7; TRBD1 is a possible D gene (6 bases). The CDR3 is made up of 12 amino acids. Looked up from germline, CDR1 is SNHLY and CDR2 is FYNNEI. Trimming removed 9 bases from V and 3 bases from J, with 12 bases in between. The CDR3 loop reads CARGTSLYEQYF. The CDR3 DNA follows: TGTGCCAGGGGGACATCTCTCTACGAGCAGTACTTC. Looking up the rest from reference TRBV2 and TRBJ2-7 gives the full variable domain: EPEVTQTPSHQVTQMGQEVILRCVPISNHLYFYWYRQILGQKVEFLVSFYNNEISEKSEIFDDQFSVERPDGSNFTLKIRSTKLEDSAMYFCARGTSLYEQYFGPGTRLTVT.

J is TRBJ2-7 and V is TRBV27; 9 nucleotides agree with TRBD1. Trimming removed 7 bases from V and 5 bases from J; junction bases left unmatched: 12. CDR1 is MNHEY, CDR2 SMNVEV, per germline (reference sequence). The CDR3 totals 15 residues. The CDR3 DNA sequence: TGTGCCAGCATCCCAGTAGACAGGGGGTTTGACGAGCAGTACTTC. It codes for CASIPVDRGFDEQYF.

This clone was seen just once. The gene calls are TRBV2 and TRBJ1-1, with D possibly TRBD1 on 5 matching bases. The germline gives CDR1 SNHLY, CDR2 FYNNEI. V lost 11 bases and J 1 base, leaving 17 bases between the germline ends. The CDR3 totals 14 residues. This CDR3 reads CASGSGPQNTEAFF. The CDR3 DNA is TGTGCCTCGGGGTCGGGGCCCCAGAACACTGAAGCTTTCTTT.

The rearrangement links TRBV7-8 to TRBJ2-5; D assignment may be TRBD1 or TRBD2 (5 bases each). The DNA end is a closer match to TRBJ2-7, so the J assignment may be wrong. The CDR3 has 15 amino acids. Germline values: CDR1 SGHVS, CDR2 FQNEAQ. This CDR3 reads CASSLLGARPYEQYF. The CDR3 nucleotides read TGTGCCAGCAGCTTACTCGGGGCGAGGCCCTACGAGCAGTACTTC.

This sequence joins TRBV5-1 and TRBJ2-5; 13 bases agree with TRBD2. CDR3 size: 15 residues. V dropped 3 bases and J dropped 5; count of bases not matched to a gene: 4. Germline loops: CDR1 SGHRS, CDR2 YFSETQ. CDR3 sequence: CASSWGTSGAETQYF. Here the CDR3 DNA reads TGCGCCAGCAGCTGGGGGACTAGCGGGGCGGAGACCCAGTACTTC.

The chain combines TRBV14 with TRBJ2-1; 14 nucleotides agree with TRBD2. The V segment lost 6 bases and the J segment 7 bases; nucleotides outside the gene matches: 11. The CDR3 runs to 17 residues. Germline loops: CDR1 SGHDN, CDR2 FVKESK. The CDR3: CASRSSTSGGAWNEQFF. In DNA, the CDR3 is TGTGCCAGCAGATCTTCGACTAGCGGGGGGGCGTGGAATGAGCAGTTCTTC.

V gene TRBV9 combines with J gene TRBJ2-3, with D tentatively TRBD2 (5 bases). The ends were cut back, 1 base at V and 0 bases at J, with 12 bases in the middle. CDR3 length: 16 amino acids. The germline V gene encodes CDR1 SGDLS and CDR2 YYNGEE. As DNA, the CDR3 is TGTGCCAGCAGCGTATTGGGGAGAAGTAGCACAGATACGCAGTATTTT. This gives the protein CASSVLGRSSTDTQYF. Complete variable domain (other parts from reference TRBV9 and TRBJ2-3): DSGVTQTPKHLITATGQRVTLRCSPRSGDLSVYWYQQSLDQGLQFLIQYYNGEERAKGNILERFSAQQFPDLHSELNLSSLELGDSALYFCASSVLGRSSTDTQYFGPGTRLTVL.

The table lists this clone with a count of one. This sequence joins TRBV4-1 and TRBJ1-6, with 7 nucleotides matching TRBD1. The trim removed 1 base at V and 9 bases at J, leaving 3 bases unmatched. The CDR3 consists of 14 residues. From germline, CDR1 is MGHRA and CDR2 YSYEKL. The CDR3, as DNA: TGCGCCAGCAGCCAAGTCGACAGGGTTTCACCCCTCCACTTT. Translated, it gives CASSQVDRVSPLHF.

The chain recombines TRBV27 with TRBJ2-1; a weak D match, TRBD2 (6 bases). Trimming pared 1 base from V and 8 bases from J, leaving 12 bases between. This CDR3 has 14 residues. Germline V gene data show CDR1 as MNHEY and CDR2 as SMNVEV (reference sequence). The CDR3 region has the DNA TGTGCCAGCAGTTTATTGACTAGTCAGTATGAGCAGTTCTTC. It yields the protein CASSLLTSQYEQFF.

The CDR3 bases are TGTGCTAGTGGTTTGAGGGCAGATACGCAGTATTTT. Protein: CASGLRADTQYF. This chain connects TRBV12-5 to TRBJ2-3; unclear D gene. Germline V CDR1 and CDR2: LGHNT, FRNRAP. The CDR3 extends over 12 amino acids. V dropped 2 bases and J dropped 4 bases, with 4 bases sitting between them.

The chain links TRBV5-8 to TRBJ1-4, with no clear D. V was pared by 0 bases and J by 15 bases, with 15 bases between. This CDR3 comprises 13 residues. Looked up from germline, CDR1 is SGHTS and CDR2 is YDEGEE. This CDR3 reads CASSLGSEPKVFF. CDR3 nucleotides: TGTGCCAGCAGCTTGGGGTCCGAGCCCAAAGTGTTTTTT.

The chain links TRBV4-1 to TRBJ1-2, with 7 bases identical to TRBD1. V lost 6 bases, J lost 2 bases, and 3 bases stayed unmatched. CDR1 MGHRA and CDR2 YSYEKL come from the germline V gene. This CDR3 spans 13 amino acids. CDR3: CASRGTVNYGYTF. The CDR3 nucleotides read TGCGCCAGCAGGGGGACAGTAAACTATGGCTACACCTTC.

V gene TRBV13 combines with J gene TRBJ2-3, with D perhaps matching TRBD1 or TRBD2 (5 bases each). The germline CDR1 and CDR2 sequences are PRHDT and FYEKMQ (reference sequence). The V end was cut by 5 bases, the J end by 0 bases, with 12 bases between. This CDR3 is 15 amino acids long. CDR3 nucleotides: TGTGCCAGCAGCCCCCGGGACGGTAGCACAGATACGCAGTATTTT. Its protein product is CASSPRDGSTDTQYF.

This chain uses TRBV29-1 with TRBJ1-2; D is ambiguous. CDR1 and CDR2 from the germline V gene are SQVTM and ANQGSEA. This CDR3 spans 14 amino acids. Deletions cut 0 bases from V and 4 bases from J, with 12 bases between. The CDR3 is CSVEEQFEGYGYTF. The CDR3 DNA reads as TGCAGCGTTGAAGAGCAGTTTGAGGGCTATGGCTACACCTTC.

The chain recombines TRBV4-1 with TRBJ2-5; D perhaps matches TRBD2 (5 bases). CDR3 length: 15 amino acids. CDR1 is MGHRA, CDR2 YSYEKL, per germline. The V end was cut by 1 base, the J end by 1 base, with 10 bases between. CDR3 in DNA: TGCGCCAGCAGCCAAGTGGAGGCAGTCCAAGAGACCCAGTACTTC. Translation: CASSQVEAVQETQYF.

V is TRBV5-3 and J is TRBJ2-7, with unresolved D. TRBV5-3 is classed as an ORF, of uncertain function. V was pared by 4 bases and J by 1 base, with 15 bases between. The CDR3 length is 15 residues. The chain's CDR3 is CARSHVVRSSYEQYF. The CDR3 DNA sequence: TGTGCCAGAAGCCATGTTGTTAGATCTTCCTACGAGCAGTACTTC.

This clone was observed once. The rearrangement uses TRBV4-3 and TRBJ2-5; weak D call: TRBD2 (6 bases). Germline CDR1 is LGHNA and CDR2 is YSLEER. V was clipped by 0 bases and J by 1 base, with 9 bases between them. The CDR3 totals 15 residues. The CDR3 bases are TGCGCCAGCAGCCAAGATAGGAGGGGCCAAGAGACCCAGTACTTC. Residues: CASSQDRRGQETQYF.

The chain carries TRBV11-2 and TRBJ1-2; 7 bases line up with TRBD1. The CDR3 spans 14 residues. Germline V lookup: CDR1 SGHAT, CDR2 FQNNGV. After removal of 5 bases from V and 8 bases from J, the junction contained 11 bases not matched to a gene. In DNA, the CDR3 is TGTGCCAGCAGCGGCGAGACAGGGAGAATGGGCTACACCTTC. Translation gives CASSGETGRMGYTF.